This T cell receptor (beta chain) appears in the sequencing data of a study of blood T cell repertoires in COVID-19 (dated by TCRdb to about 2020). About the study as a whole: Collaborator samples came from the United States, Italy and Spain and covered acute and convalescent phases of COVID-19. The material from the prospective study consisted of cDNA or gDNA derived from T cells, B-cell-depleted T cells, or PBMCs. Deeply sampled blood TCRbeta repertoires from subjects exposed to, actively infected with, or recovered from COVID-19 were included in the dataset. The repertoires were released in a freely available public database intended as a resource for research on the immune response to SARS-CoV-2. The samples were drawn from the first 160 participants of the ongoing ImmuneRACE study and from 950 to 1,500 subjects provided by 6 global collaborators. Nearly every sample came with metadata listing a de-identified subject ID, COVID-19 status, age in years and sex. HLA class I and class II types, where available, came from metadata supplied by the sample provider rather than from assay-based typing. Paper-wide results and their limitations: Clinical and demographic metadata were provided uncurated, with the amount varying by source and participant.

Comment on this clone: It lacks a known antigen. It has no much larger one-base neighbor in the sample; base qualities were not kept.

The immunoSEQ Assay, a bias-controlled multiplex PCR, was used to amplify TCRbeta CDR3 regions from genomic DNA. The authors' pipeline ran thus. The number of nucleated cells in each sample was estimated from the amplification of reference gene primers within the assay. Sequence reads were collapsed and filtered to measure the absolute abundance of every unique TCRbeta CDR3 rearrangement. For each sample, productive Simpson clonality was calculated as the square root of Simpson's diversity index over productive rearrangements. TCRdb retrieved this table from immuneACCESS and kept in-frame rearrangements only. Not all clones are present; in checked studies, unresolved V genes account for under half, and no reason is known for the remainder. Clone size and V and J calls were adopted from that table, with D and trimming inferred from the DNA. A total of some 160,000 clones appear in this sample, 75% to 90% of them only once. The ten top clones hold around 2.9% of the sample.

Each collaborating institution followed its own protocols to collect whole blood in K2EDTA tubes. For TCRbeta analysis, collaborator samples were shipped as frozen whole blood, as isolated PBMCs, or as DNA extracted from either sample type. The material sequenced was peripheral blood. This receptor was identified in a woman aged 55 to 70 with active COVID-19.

Here is the DNA: TGTGCCAGCAGCTTATGGGCCAGGGTGAACACTGAAGCTTTCTTT. It is translated as CASSLWARVNTEAFF. The rearrangement joined TRBV11-2 to TRBJ1-1, and TRBD1 may be the D gene, going by 5 matching bases. CDR1 SGHAT and CDR2 FQNNGV were looked up in the germline V gene. Trimming at the junction amounts to 2 bases on V and 0 bases on J, and the germline ends lie 10 bases apart. The CDR3 has 15 amino acids, counting the end cysteine and phenylalanine. Here the CDR3 DNA is all that survives: 45 bases in frame from base 1.